One sample yielded the 21 T cell receptor beta chains listed below, sequenced in a study of neoadjuvant nivolumab and ipilimumab in lung cancer. Generated by immunoSEQ multiplex PCR, the TCRdb table keeps only in-frame clones and is missing some. The sample yields some 25,000 clones, 75% to 85% seen once. The sample consisted of tumor tissue, taken after neoadjuvant nivolumab, alone or with ipilimumab, at or shortly before surgery. The receptors originated from an adult with non-small cell lung cancer.

The chain is built from TRBV9 and TRBJ1-5; the D gene is possibly TRBD1 (5 bases). The CDR3 is 16 amino acids. Germline loops: CDR1 SGDLS, CDR2 YYNGEE. V lost 4 bases and J 0 bases, leaving 14 bases between the germline ends. The CDR3 spells CASSSGDGNSNQPQHF. CDR3 bases: TGTGCCAGCAGCTCCGGGGACGGTAATAGCAATCAGCCCCAGCATTTT.

V usage is TRBV7-9 and J usage is TRBJ2-2, with D perhaps being TRBD1 or TRBD2 (5 bases each). The CDR3 sequence is 14 residues long. The ends were cut back, 4 bases at V and 4 bases at J, with 10 bases in the middle. The germline V gene has CDR1 SEHNR and CDR2 FQNEAQ (reference sequence). Here the CDR3 DNA reads TGTGCCAGCAGCTCCCGGGACCTCACCGGGGAGCTGTTTTTT. Amino acids: CASSSRDLTGELFF.

J is TRBJ2-3 and V is TRBV30; 11 bases agree with TRBD2. CDR1 and CDR2 (germline): GTSNPN, SVGIG (reference sequence). The CDR3 extends over 14 amino acids. V trimming: 4 bases; J trimming: 4 bases; junction bases outside the gene matches: 4. The CDR3 region has the DNA TGTGCCTGGATTACTAGCGGGAGCCCAGATACGCAGTATTTT. It is translated as CAWITSGSPDTQYF.

The rearrangement links TRBV29-1 to TRBJ1-2; the D is unclear. Germline V lookup: CDR1 SQVTM, CDR2 ANQGSEA. The CDR3 loop spans 12 amino acids. Trimming took 0 bases from V and 6 from J, leaving 8 bases between them. The CDR3 loop is CSVEDLADGYTF. The DNA for the CDR3 is TGCAGCGTTGAAGATCTGGCGGATGGCTACACCTTC.

This chain uses TRBV30 with TRBJ1-1; a possible D gene is TRBD1 (6 bases). This CDR3 contains 13 residues. The germline V gene has CDR1 GTSNPN and CDR2 SVGIG (reference sequence). V was cut by 5 bases and J by 0 bases, with 10 bases left in between. CDR3 in amino acids: CAWANRVNTEAFF. DNA for the CDR3: TGTGCCTGGGCCAACAGGGTGAACACTGAAGCTTTCTTT.

This clone rates as medium-sized. The genes are TRBV5-1 and TRBJ1-1, with D uncertain. Per the germline V gene, CDR1 is SGHRS and CDR2 is YFSETQ. There are 14 residues in the CDR3. Trimming removed 1 base at V and 2 bases at J, with 9 bases between. The CDR3 coding sequence is TGCGCCAGCAGCTTGTCAGGTAGAAACACTGAAGCTTTCTTT. Translating gives CASSLSGRNTEAFF.

The chain carries TRBV6-5 and TRBJ2-1, with D unclear. This CDR3 is 14 amino acids long. CDR1 is MNHEY, CDR2 SVGAGI, per germline. Trimming left V 6 bases short and J 3 bases short, with 12 bases between. CDR3 region: CASSPRFVYNEQFF. CDR3 bases: TGTGCCAGCAGCCCGAGGTTTGTCTACAATGAGCAGTTCTTC.

This clone appeared a few times. This chain uses TRBV10-3 with TRBJ1-2; D remains ambiguous. The CDR3 sequence is 14 residues long. Trimming cost V 7 bases and J 5 bases, with 17 bases left between them. Germline values: CDR1 ENHRY, CDR2 SYGVKD. The CDR3 DNA follows: TGTGCCATCAAAGAAACAGTCGAGACGTATGGCTACACCTTC. It encodes CAIKETVETYGYTF.

V gene TRBV7-9 combines with J gene TRBJ2-7, with a weak D call TRBD2 (6 bases). This CDR3 comprises 13 residues. The V end was cut by 4 bases, the J end by 6 bases, with 13 bases between. Germline V gives CDR1 SEHNR, CDR2 FQNEAQ (reference sequence). In DNA form, the CDR3 reads TGTGCCAGCAGCTACGGGGGTGTGGGCGAGCAGTACTTC. It translates to CASSYGGVGEQYF.

V is TRBV12-5 and J is TRBJ2-2, with 8 bases lining up with TRBD2. Germline values: CDR1 LGHNT, CDR2 FRNRAP. Germline trimming cut 6 bases from V and 10 bases from J; bases unmatched to any gene: 19. This CDR3 comprises 17 residues. CDR3 sequence reads: CASGSREGGPDSVELFF. In DNA, the CDR3 is TGTGCTAGTGGCTCCCGGGAGGGAGGGCCGGATAGCGTGGAGCTGTTTTTT.

This clone was observed once. The chain has TRBV7-9 and TRBJ1-3, with TRBD1 matching 7 bases. J gave up 0 bases and V 5 bases, and 10 bases lay outside the gene matches. CDR1 is SEHNR and CDR2 is FQNEAQ in the germline V gene (reference sequence). The CDR3 spans 17 residues. The CDR3 here is CASSKQSTGSSGNTIYF. For the CDR3, the DNA is TGTGCCAGCAGCAAACAATCGACAGGGTCCTCTGGAAACACCATATATTTT.

This rearrangement joins TRBV18 to TRBJ2-2, with 9 bases aligning to TRBD1. The CDR3 totals 15 residues. Germline V CDR1 and CDR2: KGHSH, LQKENI. V shed 4 bases, J shed 5 bases, and the junction held 5 bases outside the gene matches. This chain's CDR3 is CASSREDRGTGELFF. The CDR3 DNA follows: TGTGCCAGCTCACGAGAGGACAGGGGAACCGGGGAGCTGTTTTTT.

This clone appeared a single time. The rearrangement links TRBV6-5 to TRBJ1-2; D possibly corresponds to TRBD1 (5 bases). Trimming took 4 bases from V and 8 from J, leaving 11 bases between them. The CDR3 sequence is 12 residues long. Germline assignment: CDR1 MNHEY and CDR2 SVGAGI. The CDR3 DNA is TGTGCCAGCAGTTCCAGGGTTGTGGGCTACACCTTC. Translated: CASSSRVVGYTF.

Only one count was recorded for this clone. The V gene is TRBV6-5, the J gene TRBJ2-1; D is undetermined. The V end lost 4 bases, the J end lost 5 bases, and 9 bases lay between the germline ends. The germline V gene has CDR1 MNHEY and CDR2 SVGAGI. The CDR3 is 13 residues long. For the CDR3, the DNA is TGTGCCAGCAGTTCCTCTATTAACAATGAGCAGTTCTTC. Protein sequence: CASSSSINNEQFF.

The gene calls are TRBV5-1 and TRBJ1-2; D not resolved. Germline loops: CDR1 SGHRS, CDR2 YFSETQ. Trimming left V 0 bases short and J 5 bases short, with 11 bases between. This CDR3 is 14 amino acids long. The CDR3 sequence is CASSLAPGRYGYTF. CDR3 DNA: TGCGCCAGCAGCTTGGCCCCGGGCAGGTATGGCTACACCTTC.

A single count supports this clone. The CDR3 loop is CASSLVGTSGTGELFF. The CDR3 DNA reads TGCGCCAGCAGCTTGGTTGGTACTAGCGGGACCGGGGAGCTGTTTTTT. The chain is built from TRBV5-1 and TRBJ2-2, with TRBD2 matching over 9 bases. The CDR3 sequence is 16 residues long. J was trimmed by 5 bases and V by 0 bases; bases with no gene match: 5. CDR1 SGHRS and CDR2 YFSETQ come from the germline V gene. Complete variable domain (other parts from reference TRBV5-1 and TRBJ2-2): KAGVTQTPRYLIKTRGQQVTLSCSPISGHRSVSWYQQTPGQGLQFLFEYFSETQRNKGNFPGRFSGRQFSNSRSEMNVSTLELGDSALYLCASSLVGTSGTGELFFGEGSRLTVL.

The chain joins TRBV29-1 to TRBJ1-4; maybe TRBD1 (6 bases). The CDR3 runs to 14 residues. Germline values: CDR1 SQVTM, CDR2 ANQGSEA. The ends were cut back, 6 bases at V and 4 bases at J, with 15 bases in the middle. The CDR3 protein is CSVGAGAFNEKLFF. The CDR3, as DNA: TGCAGCGTGGGGGCCGGCGCCTTTAATGAAAAACTGTTTTTT.

This clone was observed a single time. This chain connects TRBV5-4 to TRBJ1-5; 8 bases are a match to TRBD1. CDR1 SGHNT and CDR2 YYREEE come from the germline V gene (reference sequence). The CDR3 runs to 15 residues. The V gene end was trimmed by 1 base and the J gene end by 7 bases; junction bases not matched to a gene: 7. CDR3 bases: TGTGCCAGCAGCTTGTCAGGGGGCGCGGGGCAGCCCCAGCATTTT. Translation: CASSLSGGAGQPQHF.

This clone was seen only a few times. The chain combines TRBV7-2 with TRBJ2-7; 11 nucleotides line up with TRBD1. Germline lookup yields CDR1 SGHTA and CDR2 FQGNSA. Trimming took 3 bases from V and 2 from J; bases not matched to a gene: 6. The CDR3 extends over 16 amino acids. The CDR3 coding sequence is TGTGCCAGCAGCTTCAGGACAGGGGGCATGCCCTACGAGCAGTACTTC. Protein sequence: CASSFRTGGMPYEQYF.

The chain has TRBV18 and TRBJ2-3, with no clear D. V lost 2 bases, J lost 2 bases, and 17 bases lay in between. There are 17 residues in the CDR3. Germline V CDR1 and CDR2: KGHSH, LQKENI. The CDR3 bases are TGTGCCAGCTCACCATTGGTGTCTAGAAGGGCCACAGATACGCAGTATTTT. Its translation is CASSPLVSRRATDTQYF.

This clone has only a few counts. This chain connects TRBV4-2 to TRBJ2-3; no definite D call. The germline gives CDR1 LGHNA, CDR2 YNFKEQ. The CDR3 has 11 amino acids. Trimming left V 4 bases short and J 8 bases short, with 7 bases between. The CDR3 nucleotides read TGTGCCAGCAGCCTCGCCGGTACGCAGTATTTT. It translates to CASSLAGTQYF.